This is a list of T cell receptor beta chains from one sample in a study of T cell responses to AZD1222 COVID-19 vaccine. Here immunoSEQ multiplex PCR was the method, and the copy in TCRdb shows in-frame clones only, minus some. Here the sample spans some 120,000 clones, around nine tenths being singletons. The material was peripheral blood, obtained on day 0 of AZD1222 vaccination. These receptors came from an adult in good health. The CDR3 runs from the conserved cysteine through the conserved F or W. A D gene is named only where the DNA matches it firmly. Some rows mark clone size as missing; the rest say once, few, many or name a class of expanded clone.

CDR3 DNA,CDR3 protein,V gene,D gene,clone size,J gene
TGTGCCAGCAGCTTCCAAACGTTCTCTGGAAACACCATATATTTT,CASSFQTFSGNTIYF,TRBV5-6,.,.,TRBJ1-3
TGTGCCAGCAGTTCCGGGACAGGGAGCTATGGCTACACCTTC,CASSSGTGSYGYTF,TRBV6-2/TRBV6-3,TRBD1,once,TRBJ1-2
TGTGCCAGCGGATGGAGCAACAATGAGCAGTTCTTC,CASGWSNNEQFF,TRBV7-2,.,.,TRBJ2-1
TGCAGTGCGCGACGGGCGCGTGAGCAGTTCTTC,CSARRAREQFF,TRBV20-1,.,.,TRBJ2-1
TGTGCCAGCCTTGACAGGGGTTACAATGAGCAGTTCTTC,CASLDRGYNEQFF,TRBV19,TRBD1,once,TRBJ2-1
TGTCCCAGGGGGCCTGGAAACACCATATATTTT,CPRGPGNTIYF,TRBV25-1,TRBD1,.,TRBJ1-3
TGTGCCAGCAGCTTATCGGCGGGTGGGGGTCTGTCTGGAAACACCATATATTTT,CASSLSAGGGLSGNTIYF,TRBV7-9,.,.,TRBJ1-3
TGTGCCAGCAGCCAAGCCGGACTAGCGGGAGGGGACGGCGGGGAGCTGTTTTTT,CASSQAGLAGGDGGELFF,TRBV3-1/TRBV3-2,TRBD2,.,TRBJ2-2
TGTGCCAGCAGCCCTGAAGAGGTAGCCTACGAGCAGTACTTC,CASSPEEVAYEQYF,TRBV7-9,.,.,TRBJ2-7
TGTGCCAGCAGCCAAGATTCGGGGGTAGGGGGCCAAGAGACCCAGTACTTC,CASSQDSGVGGQETQYF,TRBV3-1/TRBV3-2,.,.,TRBJ2-5
TGCGCCAGCAGCCACGAGACCGGGCAGGGCGAGCAGTTCTTC,CASSHETGQGEQFF,TRBV4-3,.,once,TRBJ2-1
TGTGCCAGCACCCCATCCGGTAGGACCCGTCGGAGCAGTGAGCGGTACTTC,CASTPSGRTRRSSERYF,TRBV7-7,.,.,TRBJ2-7
TGTGCCAGCAGCTCCGGGACAGGGGGCTGGAACACTGAAGCTTTCTTT,CASSSGTGGWNTEAFF,TRBV7-6,TRBD1,.,TRBJ1-1
TGTGCCAGCAGCAATGGGGGGGGTAACTATGGCTACACCTTC,CASSNGGGNYGYTF,TRBV6-1,.,few,TRBJ1-2
TGTGCCTGGAGTTTTAACACCGGGGAGCTGTTTTTT,CAWSFNTGELFF,TRBV30,.,.,TRBJ2-2
TGTGCCAGCACCAGACAGGGGATGCACTATGGCTACACCTTC,CASTRQGMHYGYTF,TRBV6-5,TRBD1,.,TRBJ1-2
TGTGCCAGCAGCGGAGCGGGGGGGACGAACACTGAAGCTTTCTTT,CASSGAGGTNTEAFF,TRBV7-9,.,once,TRBJ1-1
TGTGCCAGCAGTTTATTCAGGGGGGTGAGCTACACCTTC,CASSLFRGVSYTF,TRBV27,TRBD1,.,TRBJ1-2
TGCAGCGTTGTTGAACAGGGAGGCACTGAAGCTTTCTTT,CSVVEQGGTEAFF,TRBV29-1,.,once,TRBJ1-1
TGTGCCAGCAGCCCTACCCCCGGGGGCAATGAGCAGTTCTTC,CASSPTPGGNEQFF,TRBV3-1/TRBV3-2,.,.,TRBJ2-1
TGTGCCAGCTCACCAAGAGGGGGCATGGACACCGGGGAGCTGTTTTTT,CASSPRGGMDTGELFF,TRBV18,TRBD1,.,TRBJ2-2
TGTGCCAGCAGCTTAAGCTCAACGCCCACAGATACGCAGTATTTT,CASSLSSTPTDTQYF,TRBV7-3,.,.,TRBJ2-3
TGTGCCAGCAGACTAGGAGGAACCTACGAGCAGTACTTC,CASRLGGTYEQYF,TRBV6-5,.,.,TRBJ2-7
TGTGCCAGCAGCCAGTTCGTCGGTCTGTCTGAAGCTTTCTTT,CASSQFVGLSEAFF,TRBV3-1/TRBV3-2,.,.,TRBJ1-1
TGTGCCAGCTCACCCTCCGGACAGGGGTCAGGCTATGGCTACACCTTC,CASSPSGQGSGYGYTF,TRBV18,TRBD1,once,TRBJ1-2
TGTGCCAGCAGGGAAGGGGGGGTGACAGGCCAGCCCCAGCATTTT,CASREGGVTGQPQHF,TRBV2,.,.,TRBJ1-5
TGTGCCAGCAGTCGACAGGGGGCCCCCCGTTCGCCCCAGCATTTT,CASSRQGAPRSPQHF,TRBV6-5,TRBD1,.,TRBJ1-5
TGTGCCAGCTCACCACCGGCTTATAGCAATCAGCCCCAGCATTTT,CASSPPAYSNQPQHF,TRBV18,.,once,TRBJ1-5
TGTGCCAGCGGGCCTGATCATAGCAATCAGCCCCAGCATTTT,CASGPDHSNQPQHF,TRBV2,.,.,TRBJ1-5
TGTGCCAGTAGTCGCACCTGGACAGGATTCAATGGCTACACCTTC,CASSRTWTGFNGYTF,TRBV19,TRBD1,few,TRBJ1-2
TGTGCCAGCTCACCCACCAGTGCGGGAGGGGATGAGCAGTTCTTC,CASSPTSAGGDEQFF,TRBV18,TRBD2,.,TRBJ2-1
TGCGCCAGCAGGCGGTCGGGAGGAACCAAGGAGCAGTTCTTC,CASRRSGGTKEQFF,TRBV5-1,TRBD2,.,TRBJ2-1
TGTGCCAGCAGTCTTAGCGGGGCCCCCACAGATACGCAGTATTTT,CASSLSGAPTDTQYF,TRBV27,TRBD2,once,TRBJ2-3
TGTGCCAGCAGTTGGACAGGTGGATCTAGCACAGATACGCAGTATTTT,CASSWTGGSSTDTQYF,TRBV27,TRBD1,.,TRBJ2-3
TGTGCCAGCAGCTTCGCAGGGGTAAATTCACCCCTCCACTTT,CASSFAGVNSPLHF,TRBV7-9,.,.,TRBJ1-6
TGTGCCAGCAGCCAAACTCTGGGGGCGAACTATGGCTACACCTTC,CASSQTLGANYGYTF,TRBV3-1/TRBV3-2,.,.,TRBJ1-2
TGTGCCTGGAGTGGGAGGAGCGGGGGTACTGAGCAGTTCTTC,CAWSGRSGGTEQFF,TRBV30,TRBD2,.,TRBJ2-1
TGTGCCAGCAGCAAAGGGAGGGGGGACAGGGGCGAAGACGAGCAGTACTTC,CASSKGRGDRGEDEQYF,TRBV21-1,.,once,TRBJ2-7
TGTGCCAGCAGCTTAGGGCGCGGCTACCCGCAAGAGACCCAGTACTTC,CASSLGRGYPQETQYF,TRBV7-8,.,.,TRBJ2-5
TGTGCCAGCAGTTACTCCGGGCGCGAGCAGTTCTTC,CASSYSGREQFF,TRBV6-2/TRBV6-3,.,.,TRBJ2-1
TGTGCCAGTAGTATGGGGGAACACGGCTACACCTTC,CASSMGEHGYTF,TRBV19,.,.,TRBJ1-2